A single sample gave rise to the 21 T cell receptor beta chains below, sequenced in a study of T cells in Graves' hyperthyroidism and ophthalmopathy. TCR beta CDR3 regions were amplified from RNA transcripts. Carried out on the TCR CDR3, a first-round RT-PCR used the HTBI primer set. TCRdb ran MiXCR on the multiplex PCR reads and lists one entry per CDR3 protein. The sample lists almost 600,000 distinct CDR3 sequences; roughly 50% were seen once. Sequenced input: peripheral blood or thyroid tissue (not recorded which). The receptors shown here come from a woman in her late teens or twenties with Graves' hyperthyroidism.

This clonotype showed up many times. The chain combines TRBV24-1 with TRBJ2-2; D possibly corresponds to TRBD2 (5 bases). V lost 9 bases and J lost 0, with 10 bases in between. Germline-derived CDR1 and CDR2 are KGHDR and SFDVKD. This CDR3 spans 14 amino acids. The CDR3 protein is CATRLGANTGELFF. CDR3 sequence (DNA): TGTGCCACCCGTTTGGGAGCGAACACCGGGGAGCTGTTTTTT.

The rearrangement links TRBV29-1 to TRBJ1-2; TRBD1 matches at 8 bases. Trimming cost V 5 bases and J 7 bases; bases outside gene matches: 9. The CDR3 sequence is 13 residues long. Germline V lookup: CDR1 SQVTM, CDR2 ANQGSEA. The chain's CDR3 is CSVRAGGSVGYTF. CDR3 coding DNA: TGCAGCGTTAGGGCAGGGGGCTCTGTTGGCTACACCTTC.

The sample holds many counts of this clonotype. The V call is TRBV12-5, the J call TRBJ1-5; D possibly corresponds to TRBD1 (5 bases). Germline V CDR1 and CDR2: LGHNT, FRNRAP. The CDR3 sequence is 13 residues long. The V end was cut by 4 bases, the J end by 1 base, with 5 bases between. Here the CDR3 DNA reads TGTGCTAGTGGTTGGGGGAGCAATCAGCCCCAGCATTTT. Translated: CASGWGSNQPQHF.

Details on this clonotype: With a much larger clone just one base away, this may be a read error. This chain links TRBV24-1 with TRBJ2-7; TRBD1 matches at 8 bases. This CDR3 comprises 15 residues. Germline CDR1 reads KGHDR; CDR2 reads SFDVKD. CDR3 in amino acids: CVWSGAGTGYYEQYF. The CDR3 DNA follows: TGTGTCTGGAGTGGAGCCGGGACAGGATACTACGAGCAGTACTTC.

The chain joins TRBV7-9 to TRBJ1-2; 7 bases map to TRBD1. With V trimmed by 3 bases and J by 2 bases, 9 bases remained unmatched. In germline, CDR1 is SEHNR, CDR2 FQNEAQ (reference sequence). The CDR3 runs 16 residues. Here the CDR3 reads CASSFDRDGINYGYTF. The CDR3 DNA sequence: TGTGCCAGCAGCTTCGACAGGGACGGGATCAACTATGGCTACACCTTC.

The rearrangement joins TRBV20-1 to TRBJ1-1; D gene unclear. Germline-derived CDR1 and CDR2 are DFQATT and SNEGSKA (reference sequence). The germline V and J ends were trimmed by 3 bases and 5 bases, with 19 bases remaining between them. This CDR3 contains 15 residues. The CDR3 spells CSASVRLAGGTEAFF. DNA of the CDR3: TGCAGTGCTAGTGTTCGGCTAGCGGGAGGAACTGAAGCTTTCTTT.

The table lists this clonotype with many counts. The chain employs TRBV4-2 and TRBJ1-2; D uncertain. The germline gives CDR1 LGHNA, CDR2 YNFKEQ. V lost 1 base, J lost 4 bases, and 7 bases lay in between. This CDR3 has 13 residues. For the CDR3, the DNA is TGTGCCAGCAGCCAAGCCACAGCCTATGGCTACACCTTC. It yields the protein CASSQATAYGYTF.

On this clonotype: This could be a read error, since a much larger clone is one nucleotide away. The V and J genes are TRBV20-1 and TRBJ2-7; 7 bases align to TRBD1. The length of the CDR3 is 18 residues. The J segment lost 4 bases and the V segment lost 3 bases, leaving 21 bases of the junction unmatched. Germline CDR1 and CDR2: DFQATT and SNEGSKA (reference sequence). The CDR3 nucleotides are TGCAGTGCTAGCAACCGGGGCAGGGGGTCCCCCCGGCGATACGAGCAGTACTTC. This sequence encodes CSASNRGRGSPRRYEQYF.

The chain has TRBV20-1 and TRBJ2-1, with no clear D. CDR3 length: 14 residues. Germline V gene data show CDR1 as DFQATT and CDR2 as SNEGSKA (reference sequence). Trimming removed 0 bases from V and 4 bases from J, with 10 bases in between. The CDR3: CSARDYRDYNEQFF. CDR3 bases: TGCAGTGCTAGAGATTACAGAGATTACAATGAGCAGTTCTTC.

There are a few counts of this clonotype. A much larger clone differs by one base, so this may be a read error. V gene TRBV20-1 combines with J gene TRBJ1-2; a weak D match, TRBD1 (5 bases). With 7 bases removed from V and 4 bases from J, the gap between germline ends came to 19 bases. CDR1 DFQATT and CDR2 SNEGSKA come from the germline V gene (reference sequence). The CDR3 has 14 residues. The CDR3 loop reads CSGAQGLLTYGYTF. The CDR3 DNA is TGCAGTGGGGCTCAGGGACTATTGACCTATGGCTACACCTTC.

As regards this clonotype: The missing conserved phenylalanine or tryptophan at the end of this CDR3 makes a read error likely. The DNA is omitted, as the CDR3 cannot be located on it reliably, and the CDR3 follows TCRdb's listing. The V and J genes are TRBV7-2 and TRBJ2-7. Germline loops: CDR1 SGHTA, CDR2 FQGNSA. The CDR3 is 8 residues long, ends included. CDR3 amino acids: CASSLPHG.

The table lists this clonotype with a few counts. The CDR3 DNA reads TGTGCCAGCAGCTTAGTGGATGGCGGCACAGATACGCAGTATTTT. Protein: CASSLVDGGTDTQYF. V is TRBV7-2 and J is TRBJ2-3; unclear D gene. V was clipped by 1 base and J by 1 base, with 9 bases between them. This CDR3 spans 15 amino acids. Looked up from germline, CDR1 is SGHTA and CDR2 is FQGNSA.

This clonotype was observed at least ten times. The chain employs TRBV6-2 or TRBV6-3 and TRBJ1-1; D remains ambiguous. This CDR3 contains 11 residues. The germline CDR1 and CDR2 sequences are MNHEY and SVGEGT. The ends were cut back, 4 bases at V and 8 bases at J, with 8 bases in the middle. CDR3 sequence (DNA): TGTGCCAGCAGTTCTGCGACAGAAGCTTTCTTT. Its translation is CASSSATEAFF.

The chain couples TRBV6-6 to TRBJ1-2; 10 bases are a match to TRBD1. Germline lookup yields CDR1 MNHNY and CDR2 SVGAGI (reference sequence). The CDR3 totals 17 residues. The junction had 12 bases not matched to a gene; V was cut back by 4 bases and J by 4 bases. The CDR3 DNA sequence: TGTGCCAGCAGTTTATCGAAGGGACAGGGGCCCCTCTATGGCTACACCTTC. Translated, it gives CASSLSKGQGPLYGYTF.

Regarding this clonotype: The CDR3 does not end in the conserved phenylalanine or tryptophan, so this is likely a read error. The DNA is left out, because the CDR3 cannot be placed on it with certainty; the CDR3 is given as TCRdb lists it. V and J are TRBV7-2 and TRBJ1-4. The CDR3 is 11 amino acids long, termini counted. Germline V lookup: CDR1 SGHTA, CDR2 FQGNSA. The CDR3 region is CASSLDSSGRL.

V and J are TRBV5-4 and TRBJ1-2; D unresolved. The CDR3 totals 16 residues. Trimming removed 1 base at V and 5 bases at J, with 18 bases between. Germline CDR1 SGHNT, CDR2 YYREEE (reference sequence). Written as DNA, the CDR3 is TGTGCCAGCAGCTTGTGGTCCCAGAAATTCTGGTATGGCTACACCTTC. It is translated as CASSLWSQKFWYGYTF.

The chain links TRBV5-1 to TRBJ1-5; TRBD1 aligns across 12 bases. The CDR3 is 14 amino acids. Germline V gene lookup returns CDR1 SGHRS and CDR2 YFSETQ. V lost 5 bases, J lost 6 bases, and 3 bases stayed unmatched. CDR3 coding DNA: TGCGCCAGCAGACGGGGACAGGGGGCTCAGCCCCAGCATTTT. This sequence encodes CASRRGQGAQPQHF.

This clonotype has more than one count but fewer than ten. The V call is TRBV2, the J call TRBJ2-1, with D perhaps TRBD1 (5 bases). This CDR3 comprises 15 residues. Germline V gene data show CDR1 as SNHLY and CDR2 as FYNNEI. The germline V and J ends were trimmed by 4 bases and 0 bases, with 10 bases remaining between them. CDR3 protein: CASSVGHSSYNEQFF. The CDR3 coding sequence is TGTGCCAGCAGTGTCGGACATAGCTCCTACAATGAGCAGTTCTTC.

This clonotype is a singleton in its sample. The V call is TRBV29-1, the J call TRBJ2-5; weak D call: TRBD2 (7 bases). CDR1 SQVTM and CDR2 ANQGSEA come from the germline V gene. The V gene lost 0 bases and the J gene lost 11 bases, with 16 bases spanning the gap. The CDR3 covers 13 residues. The CDR3 spells CSVEDQEGGSQYF. DNA of the CDR3: TGCAGCGTTGAAGATCAGGAGGGGGGGTCGCAGTACTTC.

This clonotype occurred many times. The genes are TRBV6-6 and TRBJ1-5; no clear D. The CDR3 extends over 15 amino acids. Trimming shortened V by 3 bases and J by 3 bases, and 12 bases separated the two germline ends. The germline V gene has CDR1 MNHNY and CDR2 SVGAGI (reference sequence). CDR3 bases: TGTGCCAGCAGTTATTCGAATGGGGTCAATCAGCCCCAGCATTTT. Translated: CASSYSNGVNQPQHF.

The rearrangement links TRBV20-1 to TRBJ1-6; TRBD1 matches at 7 bases. This CDR3 comprises 13 residues. Germline assignment: CDR1 DFQATT and CDR2 SNEGSKA (reference sequence). CDR3 residues: CRPTSQGNSPLHF. As DNA, the CDR3 is TGCAGGCCCACCTCACAGGGGAATTCACCCCTCCACTTT.